The 20 T cell receptor beta chains in this list originate from one sample, sequenced in a study of cytomegalovirus exposure and HLA in healthy donors. Some clones are missing from TCRdb's copy, which holds only in-frame ones; the method was immunoSEQ multiplex PCR. The table records some 87,000 clones, 96% of them present only once. The sequenced material came from PBMCs. The receptor set was obtained from a woman younger than 30 in good health and CMV-seronegative.

The chain couples TRBV19 to TRBJ2-1; D is unresolved. The CDR3 sequence is 14 residues long. Germline V CDR1 and CDR2: LNHDA, SQIVND (reference sequence). The ends were cut back, 4 bases at V and 2 bases at J, with 9 bases in the middle. Here the CDR3 DNA reads TGTGCCAGTAGTAGTCAGGCTACCTACAATGAGCAGTTCTTC. The encoded protein is CASSSQATYNEQFF.

The chain carries TRBV6-1 and TRBJ2-7, with D possibly being TRBD1 (6 bases). V lost 6 bases and J 6 bases, leaving 18 bases between the germline ends. The CDR3 loop spans 14 amino acids. The germline V gene encodes CDR1 MNHNS and CDR2 SASEGT. The CDR3 region has the DNA TGTGCCAGCAGGCCCAATACAGGGAACCTCGAGCAGTACTTC. Protein sequence: CASRPNTGNLEQYF.

V is TRBV5-1 and J is TRBJ2-1; tentatively, D is TRBD1 (6 bases). Germline CDR1 reads SGHRS; CDR2 reads YFSETQ. The CDR3 spans 17 residues. V lost 0 bases to trimming and J lost 7 bases, with 20 bases between them. The CDR3 here is CASSLATDGQGRNEQFF. CDR3 DNA sequence: TGCGCCAGCAGCTTGGCGACAGACGGCCAGGGGAGAAATGAGCAGTTCTTC.

The gene calls are TRBV14 and TRBJ2-1, with D unresolved. The CDR3 totals 16 residues. Trimming took 4 bases from V and 8 from J, leaving 21 bases between them. Germline assignment: CDR1 SGHDN and CDR2 FVKESK. In DNA form, the CDR3 reads TGTGCCAGCAGCCCAACCCCCTATTCGGGTTCGGATGAGCAGTTCTTC. It is translated as CASSPTPYSGSDEQFF. Full variable domain (rest looked up from reference TRBV14 and TRBJ2-1): EAGVTQFPSHSVIEKGQTVTLRCDPISGHDNLYWYRRVMGKEIKFLLHFVKESKQDESGMPNNRFLAERTGGTYSTLKVQPAELEDSGVYFCASSPTPYSGSDEQFFGPGTRLTVL.

The V call is TRBV27, the J call TRBJ2-7, with D maybe TRBD2 (6 bases). This CDR3 spans 16 amino acids. Trimming removed 2 bases from V and 3 bases from J, with 17 bases in between. Germline assignment: CDR1 MNHEY and CDR2 SMNVEV (reference sequence). The CDR3 loop is CASSLGAGFSIYEQYF. In nucleotides, the CDR3 is TGTGCCAGCAGTTTAGGGGCGGGATTTTCTATCTACGAGCAGTACTTC.

The CDR3 spells CASSKSGDEQFF. The CDR3 DNA is TGTGCCAGTAGTAAGTCCGGGGATGAGCAGTTCTTC. This chain joins TRBV19 and TRBJ2-1, with D maybe TRBD2 (5 bases). Germline-derived CDR1 and CDR2 are LNHDA and SQIVND (reference sequence). Trimming removed 4 bases at V and 8 bases at J, with 9 bases between. This CDR3 has 12 amino acids. Based on the CDR3 plus reference TRBV19 and TRBJ2-1, the full variable domain is DGGITQSPKYLFRKEGQNVTLSCEQNLNHDAMYWYRQDPGQGLRLIYYSQIVNDFQKGDIAEGYSVSREKKESFPLTVTSAQKNPTAFYLCASSKSGDEQFFGPGTRLTVL.

This sequence joins TRBV6-6 and TRBJ2-5, with TRBD1 matching over 10 bases. This CDR3 comprises 15 residues. The J segment lost 7 bases and the V segment lost 5 bases, leaving 10 bases of the junction unmatched. Germline V CDR1 and CDR2: MNHNY, SVGAGI (reference sequence). CDR3 residues: CASSPGQGIFRTQYF. CDR3 DNA: TGTGCCAGCAGTCCGGGACAGGGGATTTTTAGGACCCAGTACTTC.

The chain combines TRBV5-1 with TRBJ2-5; 11 positions agree with TRBD2. The V and J ends lost 4 bases and 3 bases, in that order; junction bases with no gene match: 2. The CDR3 is 14 amino acids. The germline gives CDR1 SGHRS, CDR2 YFSETQ. Here the CDR3 reads CASSGGLAEETQYF. In nucleotides, the CDR3 is TGCGCCAGCAGCGGGGGACTAGCGGAAGAGACCCAGTACTTC.

The genes are TRBV30 and TRBJ2-2, with TRBD2 matching 8 bases. After removal of 8 bases from V and 4 bases from J, the junction contained 15 bases not matched to a gene. Germline V gene lookup returns CDR1 GTSNPN and CDR2 SVGIG (reference sequence). This CDR3 is 16 amino acids long. As DNA, the CDR3 is TGTGCCAGTACGCGGGGGGCTAGCGGGCTCACCGGGGAGCTGTTTTTT. Translating gives CASTRGASGLTGELFF.

This clone is a singleton in its sample. The chain employs TRBV7-6 and TRBJ2-5, with D unclear. Germline values: CDR1 SGHVS, CDR2 FNYEAQ. Trimming took off 1 base at V and 1 base at J, with 7 bases between the two ends. CDR3 length: 14 amino acids. The CDR3 coding sequence is TGTGCCAGCAGCTTAGGTGCCAGCCAAGAGACCCAGTACTTC. Protein sequence: CASSLGASQETQYF.

The chain recombines TRBV4-1 with TRBJ1-1; D might be TRBD1 (5 bases). Germline CDR1 reads MGHRA; CDR2 reads YSYEKL. Trimming removed 1 base at V and 8 bases at J, with 11 bases between. The CDR3 is 13 amino acids. The CDR3 sequence: CASSQGPGYEAFF. The CDR3, as DNA: TGCGCCAGCAGCCAAGGGCCAGGGTACGAAGCTTTCTTT.

V gene TRBV10-3 combines with J gene TRBJ2-3; 7 bases line up with TRBD2. CDR1 and CDR2 (germline): ENHRY, SYGVKD. This CDR3 region has 16 residues. The V segment lost 2 bases and the J segment 3 bases; nucleotides outside the gene matches: 8. The CDR3 DNA follows: TGTGCCATCAGTGAGAACGCGGGAGAGGTGACAGATACGCAGTATTTT. Protein: CAISENAGEVTDTQYF.

This clone was recorded only once. The chain uses TRBV9 and TRBJ2-7, with TRBD2 matching 12 bases. V shed 0 bases, J shed 0 bases, and the junction held 10 bases outside the gene matches. The CDR3 covers 19 residues. The germline CDR1 and CDR2 sequences are SGDLS and YYNGEE. For the CDR3, the DNA is TGTGCCAGCAGCGTAGGCCCCATACTAGCGGGAGGCTACTCCTACGAGCAGTACTTC. Encoded protein: CASSVGPILAGGYSYEQYF.

The CDR3 DNA reads TGTGCCAGCAGTGAAGGGAGCTATGGCTACACCTTC. This gives the protein CASSEGSYGYTF. This rearrangement joins TRBV2 to TRBJ1-2; D not certain. Trimming removed 1 base from V and 4 bases from J, with 4 bases in between. Germline values: CDR1 SNHLY, CDR2 FYNNEI. This CDR3 comprises 12 residues.

This rearrangement joins TRBV6-5 to TRBJ2-2, with TRBD1 matching 7 bases. From germline, CDR1 is MNHEY and CDR2 SVGAGI. The CDR3 is made up of 14 amino acids. J lost 6 bases, V lost 6 bases, and 7 bases had no gene match. The CDR3 sequence is CASRGTDFAGELFF. The CDR3 DNA reads as TGTGCCAGCAGGGGGACAGACTTTGCCGGGGAGCTGTTTTTT.

The chain is built from TRBV11-2 and TRBJ1-4; TRBD1 aligns across 8 bases. V dropped 3 bases and J dropped 7; count of bases not matched to a gene: 7. Germline V CDR1 and CDR2: SGHAT, FQNNGV. The CDR3 sequence is 15 residues long. Here the CDR3 reads CASSFARGHREKLFF. The CDR3 DNA reads as TGTGCCAGCAGCTTCGCCAGGGGGCACCGTGAAAAACTGTTTTTT.

The genes are TRBV28 and TRBJ2-3; 7 positions match TRBD1. The CDR3 contains 13 residues. The trim removed 3 bases at V and 5 bases at J, leaving 2 bases unmatched. Germline-derived CDR1 and CDR2 are MDHEN and SYDVKM. The chain's CDR3 is CASSLRQGDTQYF. The CDR3 nucleotides are TGTGCCAGCAGTTTGAGACAGGGAGATACGCAGTATTTT.

V is TRBV9 and J is TRBJ1-1; D remains unclear. The V end was cut by 4 bases, the J end by 5 bases, with 12 bases between. Germline V gene lookup returns CDR1 SGDLS and CDR2 YYNGEE. The CDR3 runs 13 residues. The CDR3 DNA reads TGTGCCAGCAGCCGCATAAGCGGGACTGAAGCTTTCTTT. It translates to CASSRISGTEAFF.

This chain connects TRBV30 to TRBJ2-7; D remains ambiguous. The CDR3 covers 15 residues. Germline assignment: CDR1 GTSNPN and CDR2 SVGIG (reference sequence). V lost 2 bases and J lost 0, with 14 bases in between. CDR3 nucleotide sequence: TGTGCCTGGAGTCCCCCCCTGTCGAGCTCCTACGAGCAGTACTTC. It codes for CAWSPPLSSSYEQYF.

This chain connects TRBV6-6 to TRBJ1-2, with 12 positions matching TRBD1. This CDR3 spans 16 amino acids. V gave up 7 bases and J gave up 7 bases; unmatched junction bases: 13. Germline V lookup: CDR1 MNHNY, CDR2 SVGAGI (reference sequence). CDR3 region: CASTDHPGQGAGGYTF. DNA of the CDR3: TGTGCCAGCACAGACCATCCGGGACAGGGGGCGGGTGGCTACACCTTC.